The text below deals with one T cell receptor (beta chain). Its antigen is unidentified. A junction boundary mismatches the germline segment, possibly from a read error. This entry belongs to a study of T-cell reconstitution after alpha-beta-depleted transplantation in children. General study points: Expanded clones from the graft, numbering several hundred, reportedly supplied alpha-beta T cells about two months after transplant. T cells produced anew were the main source of T-cell counts and diversity one year after transplant.

The length of the CDR3 is 17 residues. The germline gives CDR1 SGHTA, CDR2 FQGNSA. Unique molecular identifiers were incorporated when the TCRbeta library was constructed. TCRdb re-derived calls from the PCR reads in MiXCR, one entry per CDR3 protein. The top ten hold 36% of the sample, which has roughly 570,000 distinct CDR3 sequences, 27% seen once. The genes are TRBV7-2 and TRBJ2-3, with TRBD2 matching over 13 bases. The TCR sequence derives from a boy in the first two years of life with Wiskott-Aldrich syndrome, due to receive a stem cell transplant. Source: PBMCs, taken before TCRalphabeta/CD19-depleted stem cell transplant. CDR3 DNA sequence: TGTGCCAGCGGCTTAACCACTAGCGGGAGGGGCCCAGATACGCAGTATTTT. As protein: CASGLTTSGRGPDTQYF.